Listed below are T cell receptor beta chains from one sample, sequenced in a study of shared clonotypes between healthy human individuals. The protocol was immunoSEQ multiplex PCR, while the TCRdb copy is restricted to in-frame clones and leaves out a portion. The table shows over 2 million clones, with 85% to 95% occurring only once. The specimen sequenced was naive CD8+ T cells sorted from blood. The origin of the receptors is a man between 18 and 29 years old in good health. Both conserved end residues are part of each CDR3. D genes are given only for firm matches.

CDR3 protein: CASTQGAGPSTDTQYF
CDR3 DNA: TGTGCCAGCACCCAGGGGGCGGGGCCCAGCACAGATACGCAGTATTTT
D gene: TRBD1
J gene: TRBJ2-3
V gene: TRBV13

CDR3 protein: CASSNRGGGYEQYF
CDR3 DNA: TGTGCCAGTTCGAACAGGGGAGGAGGGTACGAGCAGTACTTC
D gene: NA
J gene: TRBJ2-7
V gene: TRBV5-6

CDR3 protein: CASSAGGPNEKLFF
CDR3 DNA: TGTGCCAGCAGCGCAGGCGGGCCGAATGAAAAACTGTTTTTT
D gene: NA
J gene: TRBJ1-4
V gene: TRBV7-6

CDR3 protein: CASSLSGGQFYGYTF
CDR3 DNA: TGTGCCAGCAGCTTATCGGGAGGCCAGTTCTATGGCTACACCTTC
D gene: NA
J gene: TRBJ1-2
V gene: TRBV7-9

CDR3 protein: CASSLELGREETQYF
CDR3 DNA: TGTGCCAGCAGCTTAGAATTAGGTCGGGAAGAGACCCAGTACTTC
D gene: NA
J gene: TRBJ2-5
V gene: TRBV7-6

CDR3 protein: CASSNGLGGYTF
CDR3 DNA: TGTGCCAGCAGCAACGGACTTGGGGGCTACACCTTC
D gene: NA
J gene: TRBJ1-2
V gene: TRBV9

CDR3 protein: CASSLSTVVDEQYF
CDR3 DNA: TGTGCCAGCAGCTTGAGTACAGTAGTTGACGAGCAGTACTTC
D gene: NA
J gene: TRBJ2-7
V gene: TRBV5-6

CDR3 protein: CASRIGQGSNQPQHF
CDR3 DNA: TGTGCCAGTAGGATAGGACAGGGAAGCAATCAGCCCCAGCATTTT
D gene: TRBD1
J gene: TRBJ1-5
V gene: TRBV19

CDR3 protein: CASSPRGAGVAFF
CDR3 DNA: TGTGCCAGCAGCCCCCGGGGGGCGGGGGTAGCTTTCTTT
D gene: NA
J gene: TRBJ1-1
V gene: TRBV9

CDR3 protein: CASSGYLGAPSYEQYF
CDR3 DNA: TGTGCCAGCAGCGGGTATCTAGGGGCACCCTCCTACGAGCAGTACTTC
D gene: NA
J gene: TRBJ2-7
V gene: TRBV9

CDR3 protein: CASSYSSSGSRGELFF
CDR3 DNA: TGTGCCAGCAGTTATTCGTCTAGCGGGAGCCGCGGGGAGCTGTTTTTT
D gene: TRBD2
J gene: TRBJ2-2
V gene: TRBV6-5